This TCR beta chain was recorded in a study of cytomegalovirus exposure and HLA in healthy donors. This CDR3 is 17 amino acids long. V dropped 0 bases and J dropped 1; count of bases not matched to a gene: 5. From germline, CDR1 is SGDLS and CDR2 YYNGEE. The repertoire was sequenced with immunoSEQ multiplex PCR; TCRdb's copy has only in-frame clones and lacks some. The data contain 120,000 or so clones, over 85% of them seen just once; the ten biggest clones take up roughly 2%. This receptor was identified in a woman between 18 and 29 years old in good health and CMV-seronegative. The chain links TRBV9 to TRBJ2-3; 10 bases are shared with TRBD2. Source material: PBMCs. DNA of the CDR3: TGTGCCAGCAGCGTAGGGGCTAGCGGGAGTGGCACAGATACGCAGTATTTT. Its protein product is CASSVGASGSGTDTQYF.